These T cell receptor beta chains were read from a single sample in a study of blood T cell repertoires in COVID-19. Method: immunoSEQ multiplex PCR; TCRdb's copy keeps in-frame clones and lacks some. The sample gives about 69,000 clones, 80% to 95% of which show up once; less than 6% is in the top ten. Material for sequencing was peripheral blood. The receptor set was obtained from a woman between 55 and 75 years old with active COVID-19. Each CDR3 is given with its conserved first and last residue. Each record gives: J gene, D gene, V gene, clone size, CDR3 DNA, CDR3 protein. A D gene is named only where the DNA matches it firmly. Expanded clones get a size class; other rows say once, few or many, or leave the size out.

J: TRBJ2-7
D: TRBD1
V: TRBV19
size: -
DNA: TGTGCCAGTAGTATAGGGACAGGAGGCTACGAGCAGTACTTC
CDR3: CASSIGTGGYEQYF

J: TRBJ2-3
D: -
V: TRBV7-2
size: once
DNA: TGTGCCAGCAGCGCCGACTCAAGACTAGATACGCAGTATTTT
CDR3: CASSADSRLDTQYF

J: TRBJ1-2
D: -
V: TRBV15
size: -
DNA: TGTGCCACCAGTAGGGGAGGGGGCTATGGCTACACCTTC
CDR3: CATSRGGGYGYTF

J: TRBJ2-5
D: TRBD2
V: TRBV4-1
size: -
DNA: TGCGCCAGCAGCTCCCGGACTAGCGGGAGTGAGACCCAGTACTTC
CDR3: CASSSRTSGSETQYF

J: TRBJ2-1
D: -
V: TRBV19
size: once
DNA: TGTGCCAGTAGTCGCCGGACTGTTAGCTCCTACAATGAGCAGTTCTTC
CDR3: CASSRRTVSSYNEQFF

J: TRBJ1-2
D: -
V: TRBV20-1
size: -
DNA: TGCAGTGCTAGTAACCCAGGGATAGGTTACACCTTC
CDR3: CSASNPGIGYTF

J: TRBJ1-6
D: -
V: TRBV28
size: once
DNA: TGTGCCAGCAGTTTATTCGGGGGTAATTCACCCCTCCACTTT
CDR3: CASSLFGGNSPLHF

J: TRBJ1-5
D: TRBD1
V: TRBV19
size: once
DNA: TGTGCCAGTAGTTTCGAGATTGGGACAGGGGGCAGGCAGCCCCAGCATTTT
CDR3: CASSFEIGTGGRQPQHF

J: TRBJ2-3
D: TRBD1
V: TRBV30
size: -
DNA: TGTGCCTGGAGTCTACCGGACAGGGTCGGAACAGATACGCAGTATTTT
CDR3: CAWSLPDRVGTDTQYF

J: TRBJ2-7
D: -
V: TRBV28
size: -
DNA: TGTGCCAGCAGTTTAGGACATGTCTACGAGCAGTACTTC
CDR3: CASSLGHVYEQYF

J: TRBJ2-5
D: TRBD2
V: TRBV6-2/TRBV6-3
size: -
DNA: TGTGCCAGCAGTTACACTAGCGTTAGGGAGACCCAGTACTTC
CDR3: CASSYTSVRETQYF

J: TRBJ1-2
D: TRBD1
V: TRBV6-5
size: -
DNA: TGTGCCAGCACTCGTAACAGGGGGCATGGCTACACCTTC
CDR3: CASTRNRGHGYTF

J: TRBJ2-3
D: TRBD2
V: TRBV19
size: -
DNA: TGTGCCAGTAGTATCGGTAGCGGGTTAGTAGATACGCAGTATTTT
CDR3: CASSIGSGLVDTQYF

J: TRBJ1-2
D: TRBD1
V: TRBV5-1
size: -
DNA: TGCGCCAGCAGCGGACAGGAGAGGCACTATGGCTACACCTTC
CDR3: CASSGQERHYGYTF

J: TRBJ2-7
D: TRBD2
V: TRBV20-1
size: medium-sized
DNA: TGCAGTGCTAGTCCTAGCGGTAACACCTACGAGCAGTACTTC
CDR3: CSASPSGNTYEQYF

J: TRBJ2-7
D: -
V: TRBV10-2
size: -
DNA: TGCGCCAGCACCGACCGACTATTCTACGAGCAGTACTTC
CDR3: CASTDRLFYEQYF